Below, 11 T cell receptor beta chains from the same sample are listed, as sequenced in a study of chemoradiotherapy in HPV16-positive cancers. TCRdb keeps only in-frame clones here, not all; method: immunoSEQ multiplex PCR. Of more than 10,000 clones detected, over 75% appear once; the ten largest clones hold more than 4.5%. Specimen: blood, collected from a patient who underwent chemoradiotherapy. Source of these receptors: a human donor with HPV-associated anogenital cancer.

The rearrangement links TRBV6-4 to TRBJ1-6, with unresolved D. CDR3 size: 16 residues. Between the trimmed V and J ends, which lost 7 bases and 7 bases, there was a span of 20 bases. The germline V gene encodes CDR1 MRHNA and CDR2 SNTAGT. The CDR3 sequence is CASTEREGSWNSPLHF. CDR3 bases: TGTGCCAGCACCGAAAGAGAGGGCTCTTGGAATTCACCCCTCCACTTT.

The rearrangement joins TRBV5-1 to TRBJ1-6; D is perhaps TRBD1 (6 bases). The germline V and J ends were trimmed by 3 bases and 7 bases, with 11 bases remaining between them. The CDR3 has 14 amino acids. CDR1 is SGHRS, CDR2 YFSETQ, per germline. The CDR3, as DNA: TGCGCCAGCAGCTGGATCGACAGGAATTCACCCCTCCACTTT. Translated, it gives CASSWIDRNSPLHF.

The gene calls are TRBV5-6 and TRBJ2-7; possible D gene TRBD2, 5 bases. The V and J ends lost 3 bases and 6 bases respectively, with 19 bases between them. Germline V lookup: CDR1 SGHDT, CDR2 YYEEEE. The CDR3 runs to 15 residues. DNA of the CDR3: TGTGCCAGCAGCTCGACTCGGGGTATTATTGGCGAGCAGTACGTC. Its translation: CASSSTRGIIGEQYV.

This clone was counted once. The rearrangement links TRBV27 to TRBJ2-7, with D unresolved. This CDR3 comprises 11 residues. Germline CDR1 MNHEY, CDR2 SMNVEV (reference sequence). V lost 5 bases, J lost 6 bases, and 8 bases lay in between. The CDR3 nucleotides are TGTGCCAGCAGTACCTTCGGCGAGCAGTACTTC. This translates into CASSTFGEQYF.

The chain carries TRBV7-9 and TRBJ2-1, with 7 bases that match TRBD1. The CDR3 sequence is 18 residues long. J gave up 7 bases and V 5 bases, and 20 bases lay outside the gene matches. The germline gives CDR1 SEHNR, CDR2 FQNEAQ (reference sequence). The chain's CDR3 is CASSPPTVTGRSRNEQFF. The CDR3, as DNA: TGTGCCAGCAGCCCGCCGACGGTGACAGGGCGGAGTAGGAATGAGCAGTTCTTC.

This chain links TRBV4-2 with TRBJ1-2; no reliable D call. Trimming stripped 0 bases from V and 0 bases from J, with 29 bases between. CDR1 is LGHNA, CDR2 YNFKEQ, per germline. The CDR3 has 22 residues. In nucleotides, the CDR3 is TGTGCCAGCAGCCAAGAAGGACTTTTGTACGGGGAAAGAGTCGGTGCTAACTATGGCTACACCTTC. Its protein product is CASSQEGLLYGERVGANYGYTF.

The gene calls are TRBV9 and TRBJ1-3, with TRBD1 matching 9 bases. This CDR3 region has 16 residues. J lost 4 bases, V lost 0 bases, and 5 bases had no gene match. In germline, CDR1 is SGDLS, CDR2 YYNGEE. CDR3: CASSVGAGTGGNTIYF. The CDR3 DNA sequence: TGTGCCAGCAGCGTAGGGGCTGGGACAGGGGGAAACACCATATATTTT. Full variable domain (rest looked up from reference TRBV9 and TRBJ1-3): DSGVTQTPKHLITATGQRVTLRCSPRSGDLSVYWYQQSLDQGLQFLIQYYNGEERAKGNILERFSAQQFPDLHSELNLSSLELGDSALYFCASSVGAGTGGNTIYFGEGSWLTVV.

The CDR3 nucleotides are TGCGCCAGCAGCTCAGGAGAGGGACAGGGAGTTGAAGCTTTCTTT. Residues: CASSSGEGQGVEAFF. The V gene is TRBV5-1, the J gene TRBJ1-1; 9 nucleotides agree with TRBD1. Germline CDR1 and CDR2: SGHRS and YFSETQ. J gave up 7 bases and V 3 bases, and 10 bases lay outside the gene matches. The CDR3 is 15 amino acids.

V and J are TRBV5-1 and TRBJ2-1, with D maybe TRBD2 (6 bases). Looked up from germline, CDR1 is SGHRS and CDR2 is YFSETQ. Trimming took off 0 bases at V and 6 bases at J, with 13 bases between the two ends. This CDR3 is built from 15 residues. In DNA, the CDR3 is TGCGCCAGCAGCTTGGCTCAGGGAGGTGGCAATGAGCAGTTCTTC. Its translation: CASSLAQGGGNEQFF.

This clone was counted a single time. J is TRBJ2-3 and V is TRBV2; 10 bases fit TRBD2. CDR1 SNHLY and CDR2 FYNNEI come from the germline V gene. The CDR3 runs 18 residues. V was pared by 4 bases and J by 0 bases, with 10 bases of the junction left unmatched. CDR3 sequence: CASSGQAGGFSSTDTQYF. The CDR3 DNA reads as TGTGCCAGCAGTGGTCAAGCGGGGGGGTTCTCTAGCACAGATACGCAGTATTTT.

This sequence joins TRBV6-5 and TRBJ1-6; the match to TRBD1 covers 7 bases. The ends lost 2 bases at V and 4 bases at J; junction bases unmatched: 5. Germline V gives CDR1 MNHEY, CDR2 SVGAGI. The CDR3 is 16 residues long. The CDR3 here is CASSYDRAGYNSPLHF. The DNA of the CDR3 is TGTGCCAGCAGTTACGACAGGGCAGGATATAATTCACCCCTCCACTTT.